Listed here are 2 T cell receptor beta chains from one sample, sequenced in a study of blood T cells in healthy people across ages. It was with a sample-barcoded 5' primer and a J-beta primer mix that a second PCR of roughly 7 to 12 cycles was run. TCRdb processed the 5' RACE reads anew with MiXCR; each CDR3 protein has one entry. The data contain about 1.4 million distinct CDR3 sequences, around 59% of them singletons. Input material: blood. These receptors originate from a man between 18 and 29 years old in good health.

The chain uses TRBV6-5 and TRBJ1-2; no reliable D call. V gave up 6 bases and J gave up 4 bases, with 18 bases separating them. CDR1 and CDR2 from the germline V gene are MNHEY and SVGAGI. CDR3 length: 15 residues. This CDR3 is CASRRGGIDIYGYTF. The CDR3 DNA is TGTGCCAGCAGACGGGGAGGAATCGACATCTATGGCTACACCTTC.

This clonotype appeared a few times. The rearrangement joins TRBV15 to TRBJ2-1; no reliable D call. The V and J ends lost 4 bases and 7 bases respectively, with 8 bases between them. In germline, CDR1 is LNHNV, CDR2 YYDKDF (reference sequence). The CDR3 totals 12 residues. CDR3 residues: CATSTSKNEQFF. CDR3 nucleotide sequence: TGTGCCACCAGCACCTCCAAGAATGAGCAGTTCTTC.